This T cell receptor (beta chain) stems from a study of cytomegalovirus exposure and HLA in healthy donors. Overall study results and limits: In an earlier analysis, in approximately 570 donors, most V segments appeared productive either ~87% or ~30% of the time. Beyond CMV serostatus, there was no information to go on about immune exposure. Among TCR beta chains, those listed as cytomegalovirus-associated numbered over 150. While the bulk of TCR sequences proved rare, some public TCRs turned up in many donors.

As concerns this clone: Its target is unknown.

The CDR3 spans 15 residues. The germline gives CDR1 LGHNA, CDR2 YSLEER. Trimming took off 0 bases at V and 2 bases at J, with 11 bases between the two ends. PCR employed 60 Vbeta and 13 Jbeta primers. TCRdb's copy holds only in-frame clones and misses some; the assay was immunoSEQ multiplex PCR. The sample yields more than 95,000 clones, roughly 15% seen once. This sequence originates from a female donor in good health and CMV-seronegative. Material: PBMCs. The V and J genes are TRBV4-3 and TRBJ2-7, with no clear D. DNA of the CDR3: TGCGCCAGCAGCCAAGAGCAAGCGTTTACCTACGAGCAGTACTTC. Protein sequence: CASSQEQAFTYEQYF.